This TCR beta chain was recorded in a study of regulatory T cells in long-lasting Graves disease. Study summary: Persistence in Graves' disease denoted antithyroid drug use beyond 5 years alongside positive TSH receptor antibodies.

Time point indicated: persistent/refractory GD, antithyroid drugs over 5 years with positive TRAb. Researchers made the TCR library from RNA that was extracted from PBMCs. HTBI primers from iRepertoire and Arm-PCR of CDR3 regions yielded the TCR beta libraries. TCRdb re-analysed the multiplex PCR reads in MiXCR, keeping a single row per CDR3 protein. The sample gives some 470,000 distinct CDR3 sequences, under 25% of which show up once; roughly 7% is in the top ten. Germline values: CDR1 LGHDT, CDR2 YNNKEL (reference sequence). The CDR3 is made up of 14 amino acids. With 1 base removed from V and 0 bases from J, the gap between germline ends came to 6 bases. Study conclusions and caveats: There were preferences for TRBV28, TRBJ1-2 and TRBJ2-5 in persistent disease.

This clonotype appeared a few times. Its target is not known. This sequence was found in a female donor with Graves disease. V gene TRBV3-1 combines with J gene TRBJ1-1; D call uncertain. The material sequenced was peripheral blood mononuclear cells (PBMCs), taken when the disease was refractory, from a patient treated with antithyroid drugs. DNA of the CDR3: TGTGCCAGCAGCCAAGTCTCGGTGAACACTGAAGCTTTCTTT. This translates into CASSQVSVNTEAFF.